What follows are 2 T cell receptor beta chains derived from one specimen sequenced in a study of blood T cell repertoires in COVID-19. Sequenced by immunoSEQ multiplex PCR; TCRdb stores in-frame clones only, minus some. The data show more than 350,000 clones, around 87% seen once. Material for sequencing was PBMCs or T cells enriched from blood (not recorded which). These receptors were collected from a man between 18 and 29 years old who had recovered from COVID-19.

Written as DNA, the CDR3 is TGTGCCAGCAGCTTAGCACTAGCGGGAGGTTACTACGAGCAGTACTTC. This codes for CASSLALAGGYYEQYF. The V call is TRBV7-2, the J call TRBJ2-7, with 12 bases aligning to TRBD2. Germline V lookup: CDR1 SGHTA, CDR2 FQGNSA. V lost 0 bases, J lost 3 bases, and 3 bases stayed unmatched. CDR3 size: 16 residues.

The chain recombines TRBV3-1 (or the pseudogene TRBV3-2) with TRBJ2-5, with 14 bases matching TRBD2. V gave up 5 bases and J gave up 4 bases; unmatched junction bases: 6. CDR3 length: 16 residues. The germline V gene encodes CDR1 LGHDT and CDR2 YNNKEL (reference sequence). The CDR3 protein is CASSTRLAGGRETQYF. The CDR3 DNA follows: TGTGCCAGCAGCACCCGACTAGCGGGGGGGCGAGAGACCCAGTACTTC.